Each of the 7 T cell receptor beta chains below was sequenced from the same sample in a study of cytomegalovirus exposure and HLA in healthy donors. It was with 60 Vbeta and 13 Jbeta primers that the PCR ran. Generated by immunoSEQ multiplex PCR, the TCRdb table keeps only in-frame clones and is missing some. Of 120,000 or so clones listed, around 79% are singletons. The sample was PBMCs. These receptors were obtained from a woman under 30 in good health and CMV-seronegative.

The chain carries TRBV6-5 and TRBJ1-2; D gene uncertain. The CDR3 runs to 14 residues. Trimming pared 0 bases from V and 3 bases from J, leaving 8 bases between. CDR1 MNHEY and CDR2 SVGAGI come from the germline V gene. The chain's CDR3 is CASSYSYGDYGYTF. The CDR3 DNA reads as TGTGCCAGCAGTTACTCGTACGGAGACTATGGCTACACCTTC.

The chain employs TRBV5-4 and TRBJ2-1, with D perhaps TRBD1 (5 bases). V was pared by 2 bases and J by 4 bases, with 10 bases between. The germline V gene encodes CDR1 SGHNT and CDR2 YYREEE (reference sequence). The CDR3 length is 14 residues. The CDR3 loop is CASSFGAGYNEQFF. CDR3 nucleotide sequence: TGTGCCAGCAGCTTTGGGGCAGGGTACAATGAGCAGTTCTTC.

The chain employs TRBV5-1 and TRBJ1-1, with D unclear. Trimming left V 0 bases short and J 5 bases short, with 11 bases between. Per germline, CDR1 SGHRS and CDR2 YFSETQ. This CDR3 spans 14 amino acids. The DNA of the CDR3 is TGCGCCAGCAGCTTGGAGGGAAGAGGGACTGAAGCTTTCTTT. Its translation: CASSLEGRGTEAFF.

The rearrangement uses TRBV18 and TRBJ1-2, with D unclear. The CDR3 is made up of 13 amino acids. CDR1 is KGHSH and CDR2 is LQKENI in the germline V gene. The germline V and J ends were trimmed by 3 bases and 6 bases, with 11 bases remaining between them. CDR3 protein: CASSPDNRDGYTF. CDR3 sequence (DNA): TGTGCCAGCTCACCGGATAACAGAGATGGCTACACCTTC.

The rearrangement joins TRBV5-1 to TRBJ2-2; 7 nucleotides agree with TRBD1. The CDR3 has 16 amino acids. The trim removed 3 bases at V and 5 bases at J, leaving 10 bases unmatched. Per germline, CDR1 SGHRS and CDR2 YFSETQ. The CDR3 nucleotides are TGCGCCAGCAGCTCCGAAGACGCGACAGGGACCGGGGAGCTGTTTTTT. Translation gives CASSSEDATGTGELFF.

The chain combines TRBV2 with TRBJ2-7; 8 nucleotides line up with TRBD2. J lost 2 bases, V lost 6 bases, and 6 bases had no gene match. The CDR3 runs to 14 residues. The V gene's germline CDR1 is SNHLY and CDR2 FYNNEI. CDR3 sequence (DNA): TGTGCCAGCAGGGAAACGGGAGGGCCCTACGAGCAGTACTTC. Its translation is CASRETGGPYEQYF.

The rearrangement links TRBV7-9 to TRBJ1-3, with no clear D. The CDR3 spans 15 residues. The germline V gene encodes CDR1 SEHNR and CDR2 FQNEAQ (reference sequence). Deletions cut 2 bases from V and 0 bases from J, with 8 bases between. Here the CDR3 reads CASSLNEASGNTIYF. The DNA for the CDR3 is TGTGCCAGCAGCTTAAACGAGGCCTCTGGAAACACCATATATTTT. The entire variable domain, with the rest obtained from reference TRBV7-9 and TRBJ1-3, is as follows: DTGVSQNPRHKITKRGQNVTFRCDPISEHNRLYWYRQTLGQGPEFLTYFQNEAQLEKSRLLSDRFSAERPKGSFSTLEIQRTEQGDSAMYLCASSLNEASGNTIYFGEGSWLTVV.